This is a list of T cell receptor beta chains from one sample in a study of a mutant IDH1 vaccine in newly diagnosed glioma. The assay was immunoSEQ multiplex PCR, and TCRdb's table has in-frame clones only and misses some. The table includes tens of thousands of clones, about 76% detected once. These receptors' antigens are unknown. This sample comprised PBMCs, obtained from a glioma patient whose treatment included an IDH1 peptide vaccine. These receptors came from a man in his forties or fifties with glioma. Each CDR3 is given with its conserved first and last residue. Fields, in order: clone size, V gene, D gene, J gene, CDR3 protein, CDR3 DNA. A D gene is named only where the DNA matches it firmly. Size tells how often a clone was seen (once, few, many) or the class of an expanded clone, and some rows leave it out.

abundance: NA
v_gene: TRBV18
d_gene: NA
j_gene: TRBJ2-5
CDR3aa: CASSSLGTQETQYF
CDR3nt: TGTGCCAGCTCAAGTCTTGGGACCCAAGAGACCCAGTACTTC

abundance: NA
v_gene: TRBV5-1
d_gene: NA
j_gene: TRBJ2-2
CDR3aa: CASSLGAGTNTGELFF
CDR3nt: TGCGCCAGCAGCTTGGGGGCAGGGACGAACACCGGGGAGCTGTTTTTT

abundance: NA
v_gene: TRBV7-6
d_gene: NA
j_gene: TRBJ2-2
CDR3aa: CASSLGPNNRGTGELFF
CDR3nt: TGTGCCAGCAGCTTGGGGCCTAATAACCGGGGTACCGGGGAGCTGTTTTTT

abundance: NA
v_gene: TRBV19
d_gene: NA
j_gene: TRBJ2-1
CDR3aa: CASSSGPEQFF
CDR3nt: TGTGCCAGTAGTAGCGGGCCTGAGCAGTTCTTC

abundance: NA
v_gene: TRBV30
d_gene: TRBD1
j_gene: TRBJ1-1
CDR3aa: CAWSRQGGGTEAFF
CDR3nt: TGTGCCTGGAGCAGACAGGGCGGAGGCACTGAAGCTTTCTTT

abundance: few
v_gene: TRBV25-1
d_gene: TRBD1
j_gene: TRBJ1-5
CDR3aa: CASSELAGGKPQHF
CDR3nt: TGTGCCAGCAGTGAGTTGGCAGGGGGCAAGCCCCAGCATTTT

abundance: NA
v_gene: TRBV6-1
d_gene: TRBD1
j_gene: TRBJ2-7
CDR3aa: CASSETGTGTYEQYF
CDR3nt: TGTGCCAGCAGTGAAACCGGGACAGGAACCTACGAGCAGTACTTC

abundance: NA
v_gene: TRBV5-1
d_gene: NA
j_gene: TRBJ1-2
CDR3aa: CASRYDPGQINYGYTF
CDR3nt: TGCGCCAGCAGGTATGATCCGGGACAAATTAACTATGGCTACACCTTC

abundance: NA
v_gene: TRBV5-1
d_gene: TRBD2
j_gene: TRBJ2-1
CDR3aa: CASSLDANSGYSYNEQFF
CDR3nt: TGCGCCAGCAGCTTGGACGCCAATAGCGGGTACTCCTACAATGAGCAGTTCTTC

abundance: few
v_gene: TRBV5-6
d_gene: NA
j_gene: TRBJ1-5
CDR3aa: CASSWQSNQPQHF
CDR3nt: TGTGCCAGCAGCTGGCAGAGCAATCAGCCCCAGCATTTT

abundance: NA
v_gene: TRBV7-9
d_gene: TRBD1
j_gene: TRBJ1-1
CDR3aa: CASSPGQANTEAFF
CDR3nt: TGTGCCAGCAGCCCAGGACAGGCGAACACTGAAGCTTTCTTT

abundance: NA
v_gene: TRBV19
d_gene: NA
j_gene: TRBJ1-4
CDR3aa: CASSPRGEGMFF
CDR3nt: TGTGCCAGTAGTCCCCGGGGGGAAGGGATGTTTTTT

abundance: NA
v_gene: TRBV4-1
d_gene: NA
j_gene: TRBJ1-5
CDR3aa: CASSPEGGAAYSNQPQHF
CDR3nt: TGCGCCAGCAGCCCAGAGGGGGGAGCGGCCTATAGCAATCAGCCCCAGCATTTT

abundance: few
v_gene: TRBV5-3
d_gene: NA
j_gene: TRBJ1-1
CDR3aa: CATLERGAFF
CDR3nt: TGTGCGACTCTAGAACGGGGGGCTTTCTTT